The 23 T cell receptor beta chains in this list originate from one sample, sequenced in a study of blood T cell repertoires in COVID-19. TCRdb's table, derived via immunoSEQ multiplex PCR, lists solely in-frame clones and lacks some. Counted here are roughly 500,000 clones, approximately 86% occurring once; the ten biggest clones make up around 8%. Sequences were obtained from PBMCs or T cells enriched from blood (not recorded which). The receptors stem from a woman aged 60-70 years who had recovered from COVID-19.

The chain combines TRBV13 with TRBJ1-1, with 8 bases lining up with TRBD1. Germline CDR1 PRHDT, CDR2 FYEKMQ (reference sequence). CDR3 length equals 15 residues. The ends lost 3 bases at V and 3 bases at J; junction bases unmatched: 6. In DNA form, the CDR3 reads TGTGCCAGCAGCTTCAGGGGGCGCGGGTACACTGAAGCTTTCTTT. Encoded protein: CASSFRGRGYTEAFF.

V and J are TRBV7-9 and TRBJ2-7; the match to TRBD1 covers 7 bases. Germline loops: CDR1 SEHNR, CDR2 FQNEAQ (reference sequence). The CDR3 is 15 residues long. Trimming cost V 1 base and J 5 bases; bases outside gene matches: 8. DNA of the CDR3: TGTGCCAGCAGCTTAGTTGGGCTAGGGGGCCACGAGCAGTACTTC. Protein: CASSLVGLGGHEQYF.

Concerning this clone: Germline is not matched at one junction end, which may reflect a read error. The chain carries TRBV7-7 and TRBJ1-5; D unclear. Germline V gene data show CDR1 as SSHAT and CDR2 as FNYEAQ (reference sequence). The CDR3 is 18 amino acids. CDR3 residues: CASSFNSEGGVCNQPQHF. CDR3 in DNA: TGTGCTAGCAGCTTCAATTCTGAGGGTGGAGTCTGCAATCAGCCCCAGCATTTT.

This clone was seen just once. The rearrangement uses TRBV13 and TRBJ2-7, with 10 bases identical to TRBD1. The V segment lost 4 bases and the J segment 2 bases; nucleotides outside the gene matches: 5. The CDR3 extends over 15 amino acids. Germline loops: CDR1 PRHDT, CDR2 FYEKMQ (reference sequence). CDR3 nucleotides: TGTGCCAGCAGCTACGCCGGACAGGGGGCCTACGAGCAGTACGTC. This encodes CASSYAGQGAYEQYV.

The chain couples TRBV2 to TRBJ2-7; D possibly corresponds to TRBD1 (6 bases). Germline V gives CDR1 SNHLY, CDR2 FYNNEI. This CDR3 has 13 amino acids. V lost 4 bases, J lost 6 bases, and 13 bases lay in between. Here the CDR3 reads CASSGQGLAEQYF. CDR3 bases: TGTGCCAGCAGTGGCCAGGGGCTCGCCGAGCAGTACTTC.

This chain links TRBV4-1 with TRBJ1-1; D might be TRBD1 (5 bases). This CDR3 spans 16 amino acids. The germline V and J ends were trimmed by 4 bases and 6 bases, with 21 bases remaining between them. CDR1 and CDR2 from the germline V gene are MGHRA and YSYEKL. The CDR3: CASSLGTVGERAEAFF. The CDR3 DNA is TGCGCCAGCAGCCTAGGGACTGTCGGAGAAAGGGCTGAAGCTTTCTTT.

This chain joins TRBV5-1 and TRBJ1-2; 7 bases fit TRBD1. Per the germline V gene, CDR1 is SGHRS and CDR2 is YFSETQ. The CDR3 contains 17 residues. The ends lost 5 bases at V and 0 bases at J; junction bases unmatched: 13. The DNA of the CDR3 is TGCGCCAGCAGTTCGCGTACCGGGACAGCCTCTAACTATGGCTACACCTTC. The encoded protein is CASSSRTGTASNYGYTF.

The rearrangement uses TRBV6-5 and TRBJ1-1, with D tentatively TRBD1 (5 bases). The CDR3 runs to 15 residues. Trimming pared 6 bases from V and 2 bases from J, leaving 16 bases between. Germline values: CDR1 MNHEY, CDR2 SVGAGI. Here the CDR3 DNA reads TGTGCCAGCAGCCTTGATACCGGGACTAACACTGAAGCTTTCTTT. Translating gives CASSLDTGTNTEAFF.

The chain is built from TRBV28 and TRBJ2-7; the match to TRBD1 covers 9 bases. Germline CDR1 and CDR2: MDHEN and SYDVKM. V lost 6 bases, J lost 4 bases, and 10 bases stayed unmatched. The CDR3 loop spans 15 amino acids. CDR3: CASRLPGTGSYEQYF. CDR3 nucleotides: TGTGCCAGCAGGCTCCCCGGGACAGGGTCTTACGAGCAGTACTTC.

The genes are TRBV2 and TRBJ1-5; no definite D call. V lost 4 bases, J lost 4 bases, and 8 bases lay in between. The CDR3 is 13 residues long. From germline, CDR1 is SNHLY and CDR2 FYNNEI. The CDR3 loop is CASSARVNQPQHF. In DNA, the CDR3 is TGTGCCAGCAGTGCCCGGGTGAATCAGCCCCAGCATTTT.

The rearrangement links TRBV19 to TRBJ2-3; TRBD1 matches at 10 bases. The CDR3 runs to 14 residues. Looked up from germline, CDR1 is LNHDA and CDR2 is SQIVND (reference sequence). V was clipped by 6 bases and J by 10 bases; unmatched bases: 10. CDR3 sequence: CASRDPGQGKAQYF. The CDR3 DNA sequence: TGTGCCAGTAGGGACCCGGGACAGGGGAAGGCGCAGTATTTT.

Only one count was recorded for this clone. The chain is built from TRBV10-3 and TRBJ1-1; D is perhaps TRBD1 (5 bases). Germline CDR1 reads ENHRY; CDR2 reads SYGVKD. Between the trimmed V and J ends, which lost 11 bases and 1 base, there was a span of 14 bases. The CDR3 is 13 amino acids. CDR3: CAPPAGQNTEAFF. CDR3 nucleotide sequence: TGTGCCCCCCCGGCGGGGCAGAACACTGAAGCTTTCTTT.

In DNA form, the CDR3 reads TGTGCCAGCAGAAACCGACAGGGGAGCTCCTACGAGCAGTACGTC. Its translation: CASRNRQGSSYEQYV. The rearrangement uses TRBV6-5 and TRBJ2-7; 8 bases fit TRBD1. Per germline, CDR1 MNHEY and CDR2 SVGAGI. Unmatched junction bases numbered 7, after V lost 6 bases and J lost 0 bases. The CDR3 consists of 15 residues.

This rearrangement joins TRBV10-3 to TRBJ2-1; D remains ambiguous. This CDR3 has 12 amino acids. V was cut by 6 bases and J by 7 bases, with 10 bases left in between. CDR1 is ENHRY, CDR2 SYGVKD, per germline. The CDR3 region is CAISVGENEQFF. The CDR3 region has the DNA TGTGCCATCAGCGTAGGAGAAAATGAGCAGTTCTTC.

CDR3 in DNA: TGCGCCAGCAGCTTCGAGGGGGACACTGAAGCTTTCTTT. Amino acid sequence: CASSFEGDTEAFF. The V call is TRBV5-1, the J call TRBJ1-1; maybe TRBD1 (6 bases). This CDR3 contains 13 residues. Germline V gene sequence: CDR1 SGHRS, CDR2 YFSETQ. V was pared by 2 bases and J by 3 bases, with 8 bases between.

This clone was detected a few times. The rearrangement joins TRBV3-1 (or the pseudogene TRBV3-2) to TRBJ1-3; D uncertain. The germline V and J ends were trimmed by 2 bases and 2 bases, with 10 bases remaining between them. Germline loops: CDR1 LGHDT, CDR2 YNNKEL (reference sequence). The CDR3 is made up of 15 amino acids. The CDR3 protein is CASSQIRITGNTIYF. In DNA form, the CDR3 reads TGTGCCAGCAGCCAAATCAGAATAACTGGAAACACCATATATTTT.

The chain joins TRBV2 to TRBJ1-4, with D perhaps TRBD1 (6 bases). Trimming left V 6 bases short and J 8 bases short, with 16 bases between. The V gene's germline CDR1 is SNHLY and CDR2 FYNNEI. The CDR3 length is 14 residues. The CDR3, as DNA: TGTGCCAGCAGCTCTCAGGGGAAATGGGAAAAACTGTTTTTT. It codes for CASSSQGKWEKLFF.

This chain uses TRBV7-8 with TRBJ2-1, with 10 bases that match TRBD2. The CDR3 runs to 17 residues. CDR1 is SGHVS and CDR2 is FQNEAQ in the germline V gene. After removal of 5 bases from V and 4 bases from J, the junction contained 11 bases not matched to a gene. In nucleotides, the CDR3 is TGTGCCAGCAGCACACACCTCCTAGCGGGGGATTACAATGAGCAGTTCTTC. Protein sequence: CASSTHLLAGDYNEQFF. Together with reference TRBV7-8 and TRBJ2-1, the CDR3 gives the full variable domain: GAGVSQSPRYKVAKRGQDVALRCDPISGHVSLFWYQQALGQGPEFLTYFQNEAQLDKSGLPSDRFFAERPEGSVSTLKIQRTQQEDSAVYLCASSTHLLAGDYNEQFFGPGTRLTVL.

The CDR3 here is CASSPTGQGYNGYTF. CDR3 DNA sequence: TGTGCCAGCAGCCCCACGGGACAGGGGTACAATGGCTACACCTTC. The chain carries TRBV9 and TRBJ1-2; 10 positions agree with TRBD1. This CDR3 comprises 15 residues. The V and J ends lost 4 bases and 6 bases, in that order; junction bases with no gene match: 9. Germline-derived CDR1 and CDR2 are SGDLS and YYNGEE.

V and J are TRBV13 and TRBJ1-2; TRBD1 matches 8 bases. The length of the CDR3 is 14 residues. The germline CDR1 and CDR2 sequences are PRHDT and FYEKMQ (reference sequence). V shed 3 bases, J shed 4 bases, and the junction held 4 bases outside the gene matches. CDR3 sequence reads: CASSLTGVVYGYTF. CDR3 nucleotides: TGTGCCAGCAGCTTGACAGGGGTTGTCTATGGCTACACCTTC.

This chain connects TRBV12-5 to TRBJ1-5; possibly TRBD1 for D (5 bases). CDR3 length equals 15 residues. The V gene's germline CDR1 is LGHNT and CDR2 FRNRAP. The V end lost 6 bases, the J end lost 1 base, and 13 bases lay between the germline ends. CDR3 sequence reads: CASGSGQISNQPQHF. In DNA, the CDR3 is TGTGCTAGTGGATCAGGACAAATCAGCAATCAGCCCCAGCATTTT. Filled out from reference TRBV12-5 and TRBJ1-5, the complete variable domain reads DARVTQTPRHKVTEMGQEVTMRCQPILGHNTVFWYRQTMMQGLELLAYFRNRAPLDDSGMPKDRFSAEMPDATLATLKIQPSEPRDSAVYFCASGSGQISNQPQHFGDGTRLSIL.

V is TRBV3-1 (or the pseudogene TRBV3-2) and J is TRBJ2-2; D call uncertain. CDR1 is LGHDT, CDR2 YNNKEL, per germline (reference sequence). This CDR3 spans 14 amino acids. Trimming cost V 0 bases and J 4 bases, with 6 bases left between them. CDR3 DNA: TGTGCCAGCAGCCAAGAGAGCCCCACCGGGGAGCTGTTTTTT. Translated, it gives CASSQESPTGELFF.

V gene TRBV2 combines with J gene TRBJ1-4; 10 bases are shared with TRBD1. The CDR3 contains 18 residues. With V trimmed by 6 bases and J by 4 bases, 14 bases remained unmatched. Germline V CDR1 and CDR2: SNHLY, FYNNEI. As DNA, the CDR3 is TGTGCCAGCAGGCTACCCCCGGGACAGGGGCAGGATAATGAAAAACTGTTTTTT. Translated: CASRLPPGQGQDNEKLFF.